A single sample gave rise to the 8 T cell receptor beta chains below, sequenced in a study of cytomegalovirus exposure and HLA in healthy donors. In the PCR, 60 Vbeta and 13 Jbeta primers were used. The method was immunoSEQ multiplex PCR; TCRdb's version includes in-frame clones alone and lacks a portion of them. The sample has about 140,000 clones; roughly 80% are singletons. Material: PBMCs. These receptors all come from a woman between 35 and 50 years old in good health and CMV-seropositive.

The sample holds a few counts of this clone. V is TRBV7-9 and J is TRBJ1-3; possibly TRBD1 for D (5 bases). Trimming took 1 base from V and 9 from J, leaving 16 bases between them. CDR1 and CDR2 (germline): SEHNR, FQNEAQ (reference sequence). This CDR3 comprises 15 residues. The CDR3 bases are TGTGCCAGCAGCTTAGTTGCGGGACCCGGTGTCACCATATATTTT. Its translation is CASSLVAGPGVTIYF. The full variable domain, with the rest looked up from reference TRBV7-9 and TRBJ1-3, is DTGVSQNPRHKITKRGQNVTFRCDPISEHNRLYWYRQTLGQGPEFLTYFQNEAQLEKSRLLSDRFSAERPKGSFSTLEIQRTEQGDSAMYLCASSLVAGPGVTIYFGEGSWLTVV.

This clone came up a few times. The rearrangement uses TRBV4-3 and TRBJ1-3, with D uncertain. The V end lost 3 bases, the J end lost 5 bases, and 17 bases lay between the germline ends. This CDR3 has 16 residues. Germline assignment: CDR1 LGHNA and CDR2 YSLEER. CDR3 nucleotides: TGCGCCAGCAGCCACTCCTTGGAGAGCGGTCGAAACACCATATATTTT. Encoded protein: CASSHSLESGRNTIYF.

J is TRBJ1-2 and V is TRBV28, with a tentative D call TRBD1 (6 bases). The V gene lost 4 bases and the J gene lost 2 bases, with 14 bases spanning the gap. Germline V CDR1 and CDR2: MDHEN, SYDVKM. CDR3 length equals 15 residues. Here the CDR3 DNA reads TGTGCCAGCAGTTCAGGGGCAGTCGAAAACTATGGCTACACCTTC. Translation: CASSSGAVENYGYTF.

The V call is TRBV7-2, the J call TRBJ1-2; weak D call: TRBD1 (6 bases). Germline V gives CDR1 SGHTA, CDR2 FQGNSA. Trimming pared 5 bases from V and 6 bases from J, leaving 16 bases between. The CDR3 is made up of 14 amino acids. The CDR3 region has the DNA TGTGCCAGCAGCCCCGGAACCAGGGGACATGGCTACACCTTC. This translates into CASSPGTRGHGYTF. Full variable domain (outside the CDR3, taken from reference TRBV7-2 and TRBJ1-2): GAGVSQSPSNKVTEKGKDVELRCDPISGHTALYWYRQSLGQGLEFLIYFQGNSAPDKSGLPSDRFSAERTGGSVSTLTIQRTQQEDSAVYLCASSPGTRGHGYTFGSGTRLTVV.

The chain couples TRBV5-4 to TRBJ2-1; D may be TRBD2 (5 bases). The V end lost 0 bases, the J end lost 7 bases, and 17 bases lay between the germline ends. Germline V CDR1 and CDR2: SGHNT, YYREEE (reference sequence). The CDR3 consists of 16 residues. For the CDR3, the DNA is TGTGCCAGCAGCTTGGGGGCCAGCGGAGCAGGAAATGAGCAGTTCTTC. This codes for CASSLGASGAGNEQFF.

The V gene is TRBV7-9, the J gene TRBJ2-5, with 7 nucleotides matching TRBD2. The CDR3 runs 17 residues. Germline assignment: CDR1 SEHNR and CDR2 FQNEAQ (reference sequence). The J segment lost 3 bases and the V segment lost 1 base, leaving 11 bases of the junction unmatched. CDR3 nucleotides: TGTGCCAGCAGCTTAGAGATACGGACTAGGAACGAAGAGACCCAGTACTTC. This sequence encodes CASSLEIRTRNEETQYF.

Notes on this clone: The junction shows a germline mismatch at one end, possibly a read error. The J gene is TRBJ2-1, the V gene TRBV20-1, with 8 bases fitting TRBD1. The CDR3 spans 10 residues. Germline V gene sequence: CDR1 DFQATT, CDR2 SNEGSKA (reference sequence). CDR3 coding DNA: TGCAGTGCTAGAGAAACAGGGGGGATCTTC. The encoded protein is CSARETGGIF.

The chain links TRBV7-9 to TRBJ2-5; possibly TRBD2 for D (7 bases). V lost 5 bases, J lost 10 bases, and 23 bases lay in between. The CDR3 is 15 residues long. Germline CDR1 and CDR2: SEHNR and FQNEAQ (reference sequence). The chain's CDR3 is CASSPPRGAGADQYF. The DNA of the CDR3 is TGTGCCAGCAGCCCACCCAGGGGCGCGGGGGCGGACCAGTACTTC.